This T cell receptor beta chain was sequenced during a study of early T cells in non-severe SARS-CoV-2 infection. TCRdb ran MiXCR on the 5' RACE reads and lists one entry per CDR3 protein. The sample contains approximately 69,000 distinct CDR3 sequences, about 10% of which appear only once. The sample holds many counts of this clonotype. Its antigen is unidentified. Trimming removed 5 bases at V and 10 bases at J, with 17 bases between. The CDR3 spans 13 residues. CDR1 and CDR2 from the germline V gene are SGHAT and FQDESV (reference sequence). Regarding the study as a whole: CD4 and private specificities were missed by VDJdb matching, which favored anti-spike CD8 responses.

The source of this sequence is an adult who was a healthcare worker with PCR-confirmed SARS-CoV-2 infection or an uninfected control (not recorded which). The sequencing used whole blood, collected at baseline. This chain connects TRBV11-1 to TRBJ1-2; D not resolved. The DNA for the CDR3 is TGTGCCAGCAGCCAAAGCCGGGATCGCTCCTACACCTTC. This gives the protein CASSQSRDRSYTF.